This TCR beta chain appears in the sequencing data of a study of graft-versus-host responses after intestinal transplantation. The overall study: Induction using anti-thymocyte globulin, followed by tacrolimus and steroids for roughly 3 years, was given to all recipients. Study-wide points: Peak levels of circulating GvH clones tracked with early post-transplant HvG declines. Some patients had graft-donor T cell macrochimerism. In their allografts, the ratios of graft-versus-host to host-versus-graft T cell clones were high. Researchers found GvH clones in recipient marrow, and some showed up first in ileum or blood.

This clone is a singleton in its sample. Its antigen is as yet unknown. Germline CDR1 ENHRY, CDR2 SYGVKD. The J segment lost 10 bases and the V segment lost 3 bases, leaving 6 bases of the junction unmatched. The CDR3 spans 15 residues. Sequenced by immunoSEQ multiplex PCR; TCRdb stores in-frame clones only, minus some. In the table there are around 100,000 clones, around nine tenths of which are singletons. The source of this sequence is a human donor who was the organ donor for an intestinal transplant. The source material was unstimulated CD4+ T cells sorted from spleen or lymph node cells, sampled before transplant. The gene calls are TRBV10-3 and TRBJ1-6, with 10 bases identical to TRBD1. CDR3 DNA: TGTGCCATCAGTGACCATGGACAGGGGGGATCACCCCTCCACTTT. Translated: CAISDHGQGGSPLHF.